The subject of this entry is one TCR beta chain. Its antigen is not known. The repertoire was sequenced with immunoSEQ multiplex PCR; TCRdb's copy has only in-frame clones and lacks some. The table shows fewer than 200,000 clones, with 85% to 95% occurring only once. The germline V gene has CDR1 SQVTM and CDR2 ANQGSEA. This CDR3 has 11 residues. V was trimmed by 3 bases and J by 1 base, leaving 3 bases between them. The data stem from a study of T cell responses to AZD1222 COVID-19 vaccine. Across the study: Whether given at about 4 or about 12 weeks, second doses were pooled. Study-level findings and limits: Unmutated variant regions are reportedly targeted by nearly half of spike-specific TCRs. The study found Spike-specific TCR breadth and depth rose after two AZD1222 doses.

V and J are TRBV29-1 and TRBJ1-2, with D hard to call. The TCR comes from an adult in good health. The source material was peripheral blood, sampled on day 0 of AZD1222 vaccination. The CDR3 loop reads CSVDDNYGYTF. The CDR3 region has the DNA TGCAGCGTTGACGATAACTATGGCTACACCTTC.